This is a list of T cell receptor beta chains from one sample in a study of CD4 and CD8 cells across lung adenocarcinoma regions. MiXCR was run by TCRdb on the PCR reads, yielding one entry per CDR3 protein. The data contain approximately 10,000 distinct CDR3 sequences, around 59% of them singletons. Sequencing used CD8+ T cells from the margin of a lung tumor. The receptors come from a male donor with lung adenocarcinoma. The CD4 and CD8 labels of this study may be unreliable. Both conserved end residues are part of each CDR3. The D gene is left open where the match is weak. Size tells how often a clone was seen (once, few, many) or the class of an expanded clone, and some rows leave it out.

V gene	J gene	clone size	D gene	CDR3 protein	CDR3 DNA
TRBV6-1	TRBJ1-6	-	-	CASSAGPYNSPLHF	TGTGCCAGCAGTGCCGGGCCCTATAATTCACCCCTCCACTTT
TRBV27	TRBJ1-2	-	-	CASSPPLGGDSIF	TGTGCCAGCAGTCCACCTCTTGGGGGGGACTCTATCTTC
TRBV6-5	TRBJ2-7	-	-	CASSYGLLAYEQYF	TGTGCCAGCAGTTACGGTTTATTAGCCTACGAGCAGTACTTC
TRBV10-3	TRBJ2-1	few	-	CAISEGAASWETQFF	TGTGCCATCAGTGAGGGGGCCGCTAGTTGGGAGACCCAGTTCTTC
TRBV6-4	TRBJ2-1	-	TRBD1	CASSDSAGGYNEQFF	TGTGCCAGCAGTGACTCGGCAGGGGGCTACAATGAGCAGTTCTTC
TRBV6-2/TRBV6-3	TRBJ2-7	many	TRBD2	CASSTTSGSRYEQYF	TGTGCCAGCAGTACGACTAGCGGGAGCAGGTACGAGCAGTACTTC
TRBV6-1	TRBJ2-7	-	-	CASRETWAGGTNAQYF	TGTGCCAGCAGGGAAACGTGGGCTGGCGGCACCAATGCGCAGTACTTC
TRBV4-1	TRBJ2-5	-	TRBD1	CASSHWDSLETQYF	TGCGCCAGCAGCCACTGGGACAGCTTAGAGACCCAGTACTTC
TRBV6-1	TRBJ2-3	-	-	CASSEGAGGSSPDTQYF	TGTGCCAGCAGTGAGGGGGCCGGGGGCAGCTCGCCAGATACGCAGTATTTT
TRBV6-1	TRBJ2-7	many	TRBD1	CASEGDRVIYEQYF	TGTGCCAGCGAGGGGGACAGGGTGATCTACGAGCAGTACTTC
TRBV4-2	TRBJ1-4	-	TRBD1	CASSQDQGEGEKLFF	TGTGCCAGCAGCCAAGATCAGGGGGAAGGGGAAAAACTGTTTTTT
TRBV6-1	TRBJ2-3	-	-	CASTRSRLWAKDTQYF	TGTGCCAGCACCCGGTCGAGGCTGTGGGCCAAAGATACGCAGTACTTT
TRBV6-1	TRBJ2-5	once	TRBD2	CASRKSPGLAKEQYF	TGTGCCAGCAGGAAGTCACCGGGACTAGCAAAAGAGCAGTACTTC
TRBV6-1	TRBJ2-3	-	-	CASRGLQAGSTDTQFF	TGTGCCAGCAGGGGACTGCAGGCTGGGAGCACAGATACGCAGTTTTTT
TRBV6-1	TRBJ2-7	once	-	CASTGLGAGDGDTQYF	TGTGCCAGCACGGGGCTCGGGGCAGGGGACGGGGATACGCAGTACTTC
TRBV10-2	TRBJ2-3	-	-	CASSESGWGDTQYF	TGCGCCAGCAGCGAAAGCGGGTGGGGGGATACGCAGTATTTT
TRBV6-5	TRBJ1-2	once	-	CASSYSGDYGYTF	TGTGCCAGCAGTTACTCGGGAGACTATGGCTACACCTTC
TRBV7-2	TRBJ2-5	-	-	CASSLFDQDQETQYF	TGTGCCAGCAGCTTATTTGACCAGGACCAAGAGACCCAGTACTTC
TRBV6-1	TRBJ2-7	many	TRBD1	CASSKATGGGEQYF	TGTGCCAGCAGCAAAGCGACAGGGGGCGGCGAGCAGTACTTC
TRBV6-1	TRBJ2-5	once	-	CASSEVSQETQYF	TGTGCCAGCAGTGAAGTTAGCCAAGAGACCCAGTACTTC
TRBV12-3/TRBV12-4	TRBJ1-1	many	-	CASSLAQTLAGMNTEAFF	TGTGCCAGCAGTTTAGCGCAGACGTTAGCGGGGATGAACACTGAAGCTTTCTTT
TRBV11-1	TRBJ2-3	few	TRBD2	CASSPRGVSRRTDTQYF	TGTGCCAGCAGCCCCCGGGGGGTGTCCAGACGAACAGATACGCAGTATTTT
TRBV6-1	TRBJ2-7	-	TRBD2	CAGSAGGVQDTQYF	TGTGCCGGCAGCGCGGGGGGGGTCCAAGATACGCAGTACTTC